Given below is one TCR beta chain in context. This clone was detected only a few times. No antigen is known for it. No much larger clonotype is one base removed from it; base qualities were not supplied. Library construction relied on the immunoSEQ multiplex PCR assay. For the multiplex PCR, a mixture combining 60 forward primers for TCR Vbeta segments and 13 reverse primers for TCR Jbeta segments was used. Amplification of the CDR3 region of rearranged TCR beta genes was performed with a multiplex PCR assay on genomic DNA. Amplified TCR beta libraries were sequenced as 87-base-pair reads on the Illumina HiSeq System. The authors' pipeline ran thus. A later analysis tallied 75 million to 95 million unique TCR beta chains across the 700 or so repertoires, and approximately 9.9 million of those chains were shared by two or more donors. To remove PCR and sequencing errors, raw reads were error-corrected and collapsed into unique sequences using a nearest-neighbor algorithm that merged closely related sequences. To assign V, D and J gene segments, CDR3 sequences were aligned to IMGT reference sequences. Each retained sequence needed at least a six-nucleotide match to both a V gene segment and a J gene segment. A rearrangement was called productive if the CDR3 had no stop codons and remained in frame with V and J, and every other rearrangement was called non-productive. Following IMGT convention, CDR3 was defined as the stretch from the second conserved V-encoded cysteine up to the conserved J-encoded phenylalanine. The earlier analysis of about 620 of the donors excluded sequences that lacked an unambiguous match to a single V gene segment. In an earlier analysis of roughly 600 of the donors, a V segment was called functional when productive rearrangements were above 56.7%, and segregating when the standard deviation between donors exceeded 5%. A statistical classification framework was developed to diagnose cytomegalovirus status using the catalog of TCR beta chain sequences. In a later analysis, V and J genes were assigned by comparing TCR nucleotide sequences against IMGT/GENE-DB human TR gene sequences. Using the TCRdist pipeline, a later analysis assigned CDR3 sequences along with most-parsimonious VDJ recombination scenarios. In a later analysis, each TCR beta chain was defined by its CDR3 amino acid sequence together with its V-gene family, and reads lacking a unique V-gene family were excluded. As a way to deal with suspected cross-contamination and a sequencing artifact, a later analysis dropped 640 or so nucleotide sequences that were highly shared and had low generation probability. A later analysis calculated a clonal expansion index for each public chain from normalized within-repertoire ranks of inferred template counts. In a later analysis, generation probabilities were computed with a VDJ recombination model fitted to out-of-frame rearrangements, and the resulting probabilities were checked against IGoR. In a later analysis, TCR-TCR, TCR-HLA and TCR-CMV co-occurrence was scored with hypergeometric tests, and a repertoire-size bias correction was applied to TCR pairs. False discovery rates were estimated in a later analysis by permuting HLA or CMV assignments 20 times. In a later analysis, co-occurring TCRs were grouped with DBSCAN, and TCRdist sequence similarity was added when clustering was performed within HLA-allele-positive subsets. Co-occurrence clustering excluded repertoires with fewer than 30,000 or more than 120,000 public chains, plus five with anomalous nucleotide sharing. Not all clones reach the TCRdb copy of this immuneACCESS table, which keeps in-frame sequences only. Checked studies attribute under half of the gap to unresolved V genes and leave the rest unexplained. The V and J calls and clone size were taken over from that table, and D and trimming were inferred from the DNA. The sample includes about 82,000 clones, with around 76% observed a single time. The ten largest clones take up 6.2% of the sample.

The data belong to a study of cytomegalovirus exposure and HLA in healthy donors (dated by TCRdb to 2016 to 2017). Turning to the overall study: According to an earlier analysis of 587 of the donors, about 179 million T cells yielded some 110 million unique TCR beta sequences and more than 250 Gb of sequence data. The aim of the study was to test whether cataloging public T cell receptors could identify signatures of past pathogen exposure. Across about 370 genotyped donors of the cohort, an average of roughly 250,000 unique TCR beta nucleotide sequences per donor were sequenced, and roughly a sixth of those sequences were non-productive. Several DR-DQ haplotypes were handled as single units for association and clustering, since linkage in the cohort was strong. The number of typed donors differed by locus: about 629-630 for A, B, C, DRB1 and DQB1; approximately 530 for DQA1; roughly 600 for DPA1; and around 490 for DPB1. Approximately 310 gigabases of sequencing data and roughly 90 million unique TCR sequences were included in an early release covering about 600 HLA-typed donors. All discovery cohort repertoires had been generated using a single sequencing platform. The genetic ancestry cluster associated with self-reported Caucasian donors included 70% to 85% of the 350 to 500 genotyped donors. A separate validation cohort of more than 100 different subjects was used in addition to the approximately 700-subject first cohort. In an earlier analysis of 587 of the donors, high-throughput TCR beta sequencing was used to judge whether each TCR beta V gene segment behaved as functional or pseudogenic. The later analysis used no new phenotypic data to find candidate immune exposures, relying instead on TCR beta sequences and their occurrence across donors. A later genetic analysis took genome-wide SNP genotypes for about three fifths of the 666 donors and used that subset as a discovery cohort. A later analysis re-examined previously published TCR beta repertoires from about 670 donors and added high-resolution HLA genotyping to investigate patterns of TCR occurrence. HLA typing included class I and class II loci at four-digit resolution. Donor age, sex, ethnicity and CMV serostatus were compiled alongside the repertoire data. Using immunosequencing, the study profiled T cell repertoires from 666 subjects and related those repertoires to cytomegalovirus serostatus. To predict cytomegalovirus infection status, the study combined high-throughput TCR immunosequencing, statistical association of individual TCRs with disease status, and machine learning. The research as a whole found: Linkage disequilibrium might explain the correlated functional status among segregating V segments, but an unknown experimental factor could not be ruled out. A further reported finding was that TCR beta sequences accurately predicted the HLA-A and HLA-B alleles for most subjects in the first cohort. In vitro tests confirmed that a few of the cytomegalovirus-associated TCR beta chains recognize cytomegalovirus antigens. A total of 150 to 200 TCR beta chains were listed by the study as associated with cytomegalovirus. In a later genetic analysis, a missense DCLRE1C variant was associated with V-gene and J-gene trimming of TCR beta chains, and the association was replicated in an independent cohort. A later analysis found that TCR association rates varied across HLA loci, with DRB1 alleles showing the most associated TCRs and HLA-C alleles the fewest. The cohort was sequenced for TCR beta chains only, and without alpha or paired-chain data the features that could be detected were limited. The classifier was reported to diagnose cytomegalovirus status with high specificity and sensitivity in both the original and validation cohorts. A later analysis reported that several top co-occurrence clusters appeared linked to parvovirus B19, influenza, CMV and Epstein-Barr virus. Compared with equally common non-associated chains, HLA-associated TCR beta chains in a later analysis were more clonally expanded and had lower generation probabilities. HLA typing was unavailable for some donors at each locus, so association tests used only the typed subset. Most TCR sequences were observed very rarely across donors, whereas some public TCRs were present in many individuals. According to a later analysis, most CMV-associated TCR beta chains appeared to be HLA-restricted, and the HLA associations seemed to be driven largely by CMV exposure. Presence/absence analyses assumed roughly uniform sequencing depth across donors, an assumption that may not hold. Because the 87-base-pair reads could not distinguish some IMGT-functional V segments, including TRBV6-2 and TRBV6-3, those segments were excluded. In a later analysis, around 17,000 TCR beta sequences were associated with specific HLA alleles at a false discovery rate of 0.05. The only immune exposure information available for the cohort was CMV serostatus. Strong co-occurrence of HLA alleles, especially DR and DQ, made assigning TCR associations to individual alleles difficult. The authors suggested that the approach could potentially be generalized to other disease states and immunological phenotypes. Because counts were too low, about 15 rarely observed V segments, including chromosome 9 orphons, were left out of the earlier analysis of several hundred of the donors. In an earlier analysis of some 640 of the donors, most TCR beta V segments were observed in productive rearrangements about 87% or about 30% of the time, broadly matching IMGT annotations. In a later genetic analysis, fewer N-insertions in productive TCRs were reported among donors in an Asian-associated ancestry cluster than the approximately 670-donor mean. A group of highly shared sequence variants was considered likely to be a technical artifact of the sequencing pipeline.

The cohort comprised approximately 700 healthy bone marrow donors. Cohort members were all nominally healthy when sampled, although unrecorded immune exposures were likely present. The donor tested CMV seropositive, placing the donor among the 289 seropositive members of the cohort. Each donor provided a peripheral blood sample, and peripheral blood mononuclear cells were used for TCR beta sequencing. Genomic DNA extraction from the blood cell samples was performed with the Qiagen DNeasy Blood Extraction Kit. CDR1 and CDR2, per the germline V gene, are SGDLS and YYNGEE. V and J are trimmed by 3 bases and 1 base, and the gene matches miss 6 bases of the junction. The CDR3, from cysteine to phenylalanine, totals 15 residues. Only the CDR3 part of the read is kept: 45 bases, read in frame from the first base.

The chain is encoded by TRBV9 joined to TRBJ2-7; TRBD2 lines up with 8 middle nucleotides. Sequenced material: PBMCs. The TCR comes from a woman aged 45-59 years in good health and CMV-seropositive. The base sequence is TGTGCCAGCAGCGCGGGACTAGGGGGGTCCTACGAGCAGTACTTC. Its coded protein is CASSAGLGGSYEQYF.